One sample yielded the 27 T cell receptor beta chains listed below, sequenced in a study of blood T cell repertoires in COVID-19 (dated by TCRdb to 2018 to 2021). The protocol used for the library was the immunoSEQ multiplex PCR assay. As stored in TCRdb, this immuneACCESS dataset retains in-frame rearrangements with V and J assigned. A fraction of the clones does not appear; measured against another copy, unresolved V genes explain less than half of the discrepancy, and the remainder lacks a known reason. The table for this sample lists around 70,000 clones; 65% to 90% of them were counted only once. The ten largest clones add up to less than 45% of the sample. Sequencing was performed on peripheral blood. The origin of the receptors is a man of 80 years or more with acute or convalescent COVID-19.

The chain's CDR3 is CASRITGGHTEAFF. The CDR3 DNA reads TGTGCCAGCAGGATCACAGGGGGCCACACTGAAGCTTTCTTT. The rearrangement links TRBV6-5 to TRBJ1-1; 9 bases agree with TRBD1. The CDR3 loop spans 14 amino acids. J was trimmed by 3 bases and V by 6 bases; bases with no gene match: 5. The V gene's germline CDR1 is MNHEY and CDR2 SVGAGI.

The rearrangement joins TRBV5-1 to TRBJ2-7; 8 bases are shared with TRBD2. V lost 4 bases, J lost 3 bases, and 6 bases stayed unmatched. The CDR3 contains 14 residues. Germline V gives CDR1 SGHRS, CDR2 YFSETQ. CDR3 region: CASSPTSDIYEQYF. The CDR3 bases are TGCGCCAGCAGCCCGACTAGCGATATCTACGAGCAGTACTTC.

Only one count was recorded for this clone. This rearrangement joins TRBV3-1 (or the pseudogene TRBV3-2) to TRBJ2-2; perhaps TRBD2 as D (5 bases). The germline V and J ends were trimmed by 5 bases and 6 bases, with 13 bases remaining between them. Germline assignment: CDR1 LGHDT and CDR2 YNNKEL (reference sequence). This CDR3 region has 14 residues. The CDR3 DNA reads as TGTGCCAGCAGCGAAAAAACTAGGGCCGGGGAGCTGTTTTTT. Translation gives CASSEKTRAGELFF.

This clone was observed once. The chain recombines TRBV11-2 with TRBJ2-3, with 14 bases identical to TRBD2. The V gene's germline CDR1 is SGHAT and CDR2 FQNNGV. CDR3 length: 16 residues. The trim removed 5 bases at V and 0 bases at J, leaving 1 base unmatched. The CDR3 sequence is CASSRTSGGSTDTQYF. The CDR3 coding sequence is TGTGCCAGCAGCAGGACTAGCGGGGGGAGCACAGATACGCAGTATTTT.

The gene calls are TRBV7-3 and TRBJ1-2; the D gene is possibly TRBD1 (5 bases). CDR3 size: 12 residues. Looked up from germline, CDR1 is SGHTA and CDR2 is FQGTGA. V shed 8 bases and J shed 2 bases, with 9 bases lying between them. CDR3 sequence (DNA): TGTGCCAGCGGGGGGGACAACTATGGCTACACCTTC. Protein: CASGGDNYGYTF. Full variable domain (rest looked up from reference TRBV7-3 and TRBJ1-2): GAGVSQTPSNKVTEKGKYVELRCDPISGHTALYWYRQSLGQGPEFLIYFQGTGAADDSGLPNDRFFAVRPEGSVSTLKIQRTERGDSAVYLCASGGDNYGYTFGSGTRLTVV.

The chain links TRBV7-3 to TRBJ2-7, with TRBD2 identical over 10 bases. Germline V gene data show CDR1 as SGHTA and CDR2 as FQGTGA. CDR3 size: 14 residues. V trimming: 4 bases; J trimming: 6 bases; junction bases outside the gene matches: 6. CDR3 loop: CASSSSGLASEQYF. The CDR3 region has the DNA TGTGCCAGCAGCTCCTCGGGACTAGCGTCCGAGCAGTACTTC.

This sequence joins TRBV28 and TRBJ2-4, with a tentative D call TRBD2 (7 bases). The CDR3 has 11 residues. Trimming shortened V by 3 bases and J by 16 bases, and 13 bases separated the two germline ends. CDR1 is MDHEN, CDR2 SYDVKM, per germline. The CDR3 bases are TGTGCCAGCAGTTTCACGGGGGGCAGTTACTTC. Encoded protein: CASSFTGGSYF.

This sequence joins TRBV2 and TRBJ1-2; 9 bases fit TRBD1. CDR3 length: 16 amino acids. Germline-derived CDR1 and CDR2 are SNHLY and FYNNEI. J was trimmed by 4 bases and V by 3 bases; bases with no gene match: 9. The CDR3 here is CASSDWGTGSPYGYTF. The CDR3 DNA sequence: TGTGCCAGCAGTGATTGGGGGACAGGGAGTCCCTATGGCTACACCTTC.

The chain has TRBV28 and TRBJ2-1, with TRBD2 matching 8 bases. The CDR3 spans 14 residues. Trimming cost V 6 bases and J 9 bases; bases outside gene matches: 10. Germline CDR1 reads MDHEN; CDR2 reads SYDVKM. In DNA form, the CDR3 reads TGTGCCAGCAGATCCGGGACTAGGGAAGCTGAGCAGTTCTTC. Protein sequence: CASRSGTREAEQFF.

The genes are TRBV18 and TRBJ1-4; 7 nucleotides align to TRBD1. Germline lookup yields CDR1 KGHSH and CDR2 LQKENI. There are 15 residues in the CDR3. The ends lost 6 bases at V and 5 bases at J; junction bases unmatched: 9. The CDR3 spells CASSQPGQPNEKLFF. In DNA, the CDR3 is TGTGCCAGCTCGCAGCCGGGACAGCCGAATGAAAAACTGTTTTTT.

In DNA form, the CDR3 reads TGCAGTGCTCGGGACAATCGCGGGCTGTTTTTT. Its translation is CSARDNRGLFF. The chain combines TRBV20-1 with TRBJ1-4, with D tentatively TRBD1 (6 bases). V was pared by 5 bases and J by 14 bases, with 15 bases between. The CDR3 has 11 residues. Germline V gene lookup returns CDR1 DFQATT and CDR2 SNEGSKA (reference sequence).

This clone was seen a handful of times. CDR3 amino acids: CARVEFLFF. CDR3 bases: TGTGCCCGGGTAGAATTTCTGTTTTTT. The rearrangement links TRBV15 to TRBJ1-4; D is unresolved. The CDR3 has 9 residues. Germline assignment: CDR1 LNHNV and CDR2 YYDKDF (reference sequence). V was trimmed by 11 bases and J by 14 bases, leaving 12 bases between them.

The V call is TRBV27, the J call TRBJ2-2, with no clear D. V was shortened by 3 bases and J by 4 bases, with 6 bases between the two germline ends. Per the germline V gene, CDR1 is MNHEY and CDR2 is SMNVEV (reference sequence). The CDR3 sequence is 13 residues long. This chain's CDR3 is CASSFFSTGELFF. The CDR3 DNA is TGTGCCAGCAGTTTCTTCTCCACCGGGGAGCTGTTTTTT.

The chain employs TRBV11-2 and TRBJ2-2, with 7 bases matching TRBD1. Germline V gene lookup returns CDR1 SGHAT and CDR2 FQNNGV. The ends lost 6 bases at V and 5 bases at J; junction bases unmatched: 9. CDR3 length: 15 amino acids. The CDR3 sequence is CASRRNRGSTGELFF. CDR3 in DNA: TGTGCCAGCAGGCGGAACAGGGGTAGTACCGGGGAGCTGTTTTTT.

This rearrangement joins TRBV5-1 to TRBJ1-6, with D possibly matching TRBD1 (5 bases). This CDR3 contains 15 residues. In germline, CDR1 is SGHRS, CDR2 YFSETQ. V lost 0 bases, J lost 7 bases, and 11 bases lay in between. The CDR3 nucleotides are TGCGCCAGCAGCTTGGCCCAGGGTGCGAATTCACCCCTCCACTTT. This codes for CASSLAQGANSPLHF.

This clone was picked up one time. The J gene is TRBJ1-5, the V gene TRBV20-1; 12 bases agree with TRBD1. In germline, CDR1 is DFQATT, CDR2 SNEGSKA (reference sequence). This CDR3 is 17 amino acids long. Unmatched junction bases numbered 10, after V lost 3 bases and J lost 4 bases. CDR3 loop: CSASPIPGQGANQPQHF. CDR3 coding DNA: TGCAGTGCTAGTCCCATCCCGGGACAGGGGGCTAATCAGCCCCAGCATTTT.

J is TRBJ2-1 and V is TRBV7-2, with D perhaps matching TRBD1 (7 bases). This CDR3 is built from 14 residues. Germline lookup yields CDR1 SGHTA and CDR2 FQGNSA. Trimming cost V 3 bases and J 7 bases, with 13 bases left between them. CDR3 sequence: CASSLGGTANEQFF. The CDR3 bases are TGTGCCAGCAGCTTGGGCGGGACAGCTAATGAGCAGTTCTTC.

The chain recombines TRBV6-5 with TRBJ1-2, with D hard to call. Germline CDR1 and CDR2: MNHEY and SVGAGI. Trimming took off 0 bases at V and 6 bases at J, with 14 bases between the two ends. The CDR3 length is 15 residues. The CDR3 nucleotides are TGTGCCAGCAGTTACTCGAATCGGGGTTTGGATGGCTACACCTTC. It yields the protein CASSYSNRGLDGYTF.

The J gene is TRBJ2-3, the V gene TRBV5-1; 16 nucleotides line up with TRBD2. The J segment lost 5 bases and the V segment lost 4 bases, leaving 10 bases of the junction unmatched. This CDR3 has 18 residues. The germline V gene has CDR1 SGHRS and CDR2 YFSETQ. DNA of the CDR3: TGCGCCAGCAGCGAGGGACTAGCGGGAGGGACAGCCGGAGATACGCAGTATTTT. Its translation is CASSEGLAGGTAGDTQYF. The full variable domain, with the rest looked up from reference TRBV5-1 and TRBJ2-3, is KAGVTQTPRYLIKTRGQQVTLSCSPISGHRSVSWYQQTPGQGLQFLFEYFSETQRNKGNFPGRFSGRQFSNSRSEMNVSTLELGDSALYLCASSEGLAGGTAGDTQYFGPGTRLTVL.

The chain is built from TRBV4-3 and TRBJ2-7; 15 bases line up with TRBD2. The germline gives CDR1 LGHNA, CDR2 YSLEER. The CDR3 spans 16 residues. Trimming removed 3 bases from V and 1 base from J; junction bases left unmatched: 1. In DNA form, the CDR3 reads TGCGCCAGCAGCCACGGGACTAGCGGGAGGTCCTACGAGCAGTACTTC. Amino acids: CASSHGTSGRSYEQYF.

The chain carries TRBV7-3 and TRBJ1-1, with D possibly being TRBD1 (6 bases). This CDR3 spans 13 amino acids. In germline, CDR1 is SGHTA, CDR2 FQGTGA. Deletions cut 4 bases from V and 1 base from J, with 7 bases between. This CDR3 reads CASSSGQNTEAFF. In DNA form, the CDR3 reads TGTGCCAGCAGCTCGGGACAGAACACTGAAGCTTTCTTT.

This clone has a single count. J is TRBJ2-7 and V is TRBV11-2; 10 positions match TRBD2. This CDR3 contains 16 residues. With 1 base clipped from V and 1 base from J, the junction kept 4 bases outside the gene matches. Germline-derived CDR1 and CDR2 are SGHAT and FQNNGV. The DNA for the CDR3 is TGTGCCAGCAGCTTAGCCGGGACTAGCGTATCCTACGAGCAGTACTTC. Residues: CASSLAGTSVSYEQYF.

V and J are TRBV7-8 and TRBJ2-2; 12 nucleotides agree with TRBD1. The junction had 4 bases not matched to a gene; V was cut back by 1 base and J by 4 bases. CDR1 SGHVS and CDR2 FQNEAQ come from the germline V gene. The CDR3 has 17 amino acids. The CDR3 here is CASSLVGQGAVTGELFF. For the CDR3, the DNA is TGTGCCAGCAGCTTAGTGGGACAGGGGGCTGTCACCGGGGAGCTGTTTTTT.

This chain links TRBV4-3 with TRBJ2-2; maybe TRBD1 (6 bases). This CDR3 spans 16 amino acids. The germline CDR1 and CDR2 sequences are LGHNA and YSLEER. Trimming took off 5 bases at V and 1 base at J, with 14 bases between the two ends. The CDR3 here is CASSDYREKNTGELFF. The DNA of the CDR3 is TGCGCCAGCAGCGACTACAGGGAAAAGAACACCGGGGAGCTGTTTTTT.

The chain links TRBV21-1 to TRBJ2-3; TRBD1, the table's D call, was not compared with the DNA. TRBV21-1 is described as a pseudogene. The CDR3 consists of 15 residues. The CDR3 DNA sequence: TGTGCCAGCAGCCAGCACAGGGATCTGTCGTATACGCAGTATTTT. This encodes CASSQHRDLSYTQYF.

The rearrangement joins TRBV28 to TRBJ1-5; D is perhaps TRBD1 (6 bases). The CDR3 covers 13 residues. V was trimmed by 9 bases and J by 0 bases, leaving 9 bases between them. In germline, CDR1 is MDHEN, CDR2 SYDVKM. The CDR3 DNA reads as TGTGCCAGTGGGGGCTATAGCAATCAGCCCCAGCATTTT. Its translation: CASGGYSNQPQHF.

CDR3: CASSAPSGRMGNEQFF. CDR3 in DNA: TGTGCCAGCAGCGCGCCAAGCGGGAGAATGGGCAATGAGCAGTTCTTC. This chain connects TRBV9 to TRBJ2-1; 8 positions agree with TRBD2. CDR3 size: 16 residues. The junction had 11 bases not matched to a gene; V was cut back by 3 bases and J by 6 bases. CDR1 and CDR2 from the germline V gene are SGDLS and YYNGEE.